The 27 T cell receptor beta chains below come from one sample, sequenced in a study of graft-versus-host responses after intestinal transplantation. To release intraepithelial and lamina propria lymphocytes, the graft tissue was processed. Assay: immunoSEQ multiplex PCR; the TCRdb copy retains only in-frame clones and omits some. The sample shows 13,000 to 15,000 clones, under 70% of them seen only once. The specimen comprised ileum tissue, sampled around 730 days after intestinal transplantation. All receptors derive from a human patient who received an intestinal transplant, so some T cells may come from the graft donor.

V and J are TRBV19 and TRBJ1-1; maybe TRBD1 (5 bases). Trimming removed 7 bases from V and 2 bases from J, with 11 bases in between. The CDR3 contains 13 residues. CDR1 and CDR2 from the germline V gene are LNHDA and SQIVND (reference sequence). The CDR3 DNA reads as TGTGCCAGTAAAAGGGGCGGAAACACTGAAGCTTTCTTT. It specifies CASKRGGNTEAFF.

This clone was picked up a small number of times. The chain has TRBV10-3 and TRBJ2-3; 7 bases match TRBD1. In germline, CDR1 is ENHRY, CDR2 SYGVKD. Germline trimming cut 0 bases from V and 5 bases from J; bases unmatched to any gene: 5. The CDR3 is 15 residues long. CDR3 amino acids: CAISESGQRGDTQYF. The DNA of the CDR3 is TGTGCCATCAGTGAGTCGGGACAGAGGGGAGATACGCAGTATTTT.

This rearrangement joins TRBV18 to TRBJ1-6; no reliable D call. Germline loops: CDR1 KGHSH, CDR2 LQKENI. The ends were cut back, 3 bases at V and 7 bases at J, with 7 bases in the middle. The CDR3 length is 13 residues. CDR3 DNA: TGTGCCAGCTCACCTGAGGTGAATTCACCCCTCCACTTT. This gives the protein CASSPEVNSPLHF.

The rearrangement uses TRBV11-2 and TRBJ1-2; D is unresolved. V was trimmed by 0 bases and J by 6 bases, leaving 11 bases between them. Germline V gene lookup returns CDR1 SGHAT and CDR2 FQNNGV. This CDR3 is built from 14 residues. DNA of the CDR3: TGTGCCAGCAGCTTAGATCTAAGTTTCGATGGCTACACCTTC. The encoded protein is CASSLDLSFDGYTF.

This clone appeared a few times. The J gene is TRBJ1-2, the V gene TRBV6-5; D is unclear. Germline V gene data show CDR1 as MNHEY and CDR2 as SVGAGI. V gave up 0 bases and J gave up 4 bases, with 6 bases separating them. The CDR3 consists of 13 residues. DNA for the CDR3: TGTGCCAGCAGTTACTCTTACGGCTATGGCTACACCTTC. This codes for CASSYSYGYGYTF.

The chain is built from TRBV5-1 and TRBJ2-2; TRBD2 aligns across 11 bases. Germline V gene lookup returns CDR1 SGHRS and CDR2 YFSETQ. This CDR3 has 20 amino acids. With 3 bases clipped from V and 2 bases from J, the junction kept 15 bases outside the gene matches. CDR3 bases: TGCGCCAGCAGCTCCAGGGGGCGTCCGCTAGCGGGGGGAAACACCGGGGAGCTGTTTTTT. Protein sequence: CASSSRGRPLAGGNTGELFF.

V is TRBV15 and J is TRBJ1-6; 8 bases agree with TRBD1. The germline gives CDR1 LNHNV, CDR2 YYDKDF (reference sequence). There are 13 residues in the CDR3. Trimming at V came to 5 bases and at J to 10 bases, leaving 4 bases not matched to a gene. The CDR3 DNA sequence: TGTGCCACCAGCCTGGACAGGGCCTCACCCCTCCACTTT. Its translation is CATSLDRASPLHF.

There are a few counts of this clone. Other DNA variants within this sample encode the same CDR3. The V call is TRBV7-2, the J call TRBJ1-6; 9 bases are shared with TRBD1. This CDR3 comprises 15 residues. Germline assignment: CDR1 SGHTA and CDR2 FQGNSA. V lost 0 bases, J lost 9 bases, and 3 bases stayed unmatched. The CDR3 DNA reads as TGTGCCAGCAGCTTAGCGCCGGGACAGGGTTCACCCCTCCACTTT. This gives the protein CASSLAPGQGSPLHF.

The chain couples TRBV4-3 to TRBJ2-5, with a possible D match to TRBD2 (5 bases). The J call may be wrong; the DNA end is better matched by TRBJ2-7. CDR1 and CDR2 (germline): LGHNA, YSLEER. The CDR3 is 15 amino acids. The CDR3 spells CASSLDTGYSYEQYF. The CDR3, as DNA: TGCGCCAGCAGCCTAGACACGGGGTACTCCTACGAGCAGTACTTC.

V and J are TRBV19 and TRBJ1-3; no firm D call. The germline gives CDR1 LNHDA, CDR2 SQIVND (reference sequence). The length of the CDR3 is 15 residues. The V end was cut by 2 bases, the J end by 4 bases, with 12 bases between. CDR3 nucleotides: TGTGCCAGTAGTATATCGGGAGGGTTCGGAAACACCATATATTTT. The encoded protein is CASSISGGFGNTIYF.

This rearrangement joins TRBV2 to TRBJ2-5, with D possibly TRBD1 on 5 matching bases. The CDR3 totals 15 residues. Looked up from germline, CDR1 is SNHLY and CDR2 is FYNNEI. V gave up 7 bases and J gave up 3 bases, with 18 bases separating them. The CDR3 DNA reads TGTGCCAGCAAAAGGAGTGCAGGGCCTGAAGAGACCCAGTACTTC. Protein: CASKRSAGPEETQYF. The full variable domain, its missing parts supplied by reference TRBV2 and TRBJ2-5, is EPEVTQTPSHQVTQMGQEVILRCVPISNHLYFYWYRQILGQKVEFLVSFYNNEISEKSEIFDDQFSVERPDGSNFTLKIRSTKLEDSAMYFCASKRSAGPEETQYFGPGTRLLVL.

This clone has only a few counts. V and J are TRBV6-6 and TRBJ2-2; TRBD1 might be the D (5 bases). The germline V gene encodes CDR1 MNHNY and CDR2 SVGAGI (reference sequence). The CDR3 is made up of 13 amino acids. V dropped 5 bases and J dropped 4 bases, with 8 bases sitting between them. The CDR3 region is CASSAGITGELFF. DNA for the CDR3: TGTGCCAGCAGTGCAGGGATCACCGGGGAGCTGTTTTTT.

In its sample, this clone was seen a few times. The CDR3: CASSLTSSWTGGNEKLFF. The CDR3 DNA reads TGTGCCAGCAGCTTAACTTCCTCATGGACAGGGGGGAATGAAAAACTGTTTTTT. The chain combines TRBV7-9 with TRBJ1-4; 10 bases fit TRBD1. The CDR3 is 18 amino acids. The germline gives CDR1 SEHNR, CDR2 FQNEAQ (reference sequence). After removal of 2 bases from V and 5 bases from J, the junction contained 11 bases not matched to a gene.

This sequence joins TRBV4-1 and TRBJ2-7, with D hard to call. This CDR3 spans 16 amino acids. Per the germline V gene, CDR1 is MGHRA and CDR2 is YSYEKL. V was pared by 0 bases and J by 0 bases, with 12 bases between. The CDR3 here is CASSQDVGSGSYEQYF. CDR3 nucleotide sequence: TGCGCCAGCAGCCAAGATGTTGGCAGTGGCTCCTACGAGCAGTACTTC.

The CDR3 sequence: CASSSQGGREQYF. CDR3 bases: TGTGCCAGCAGCTCCCAGGGGGGTCGCGAGCAGTACTTC. The V call is TRBV7-2, the J call TRBJ2-7; tentatively, D is TRBD1 (7 bases). CDR1 and CDR2 from the germline V gene are SGHTA and FQGNSA. The CDR3 loop spans 13 amino acids. The germline V and J ends were trimmed by 4 bases and 6 bases, with 13 bases remaining between them.

The genes are TRBV4-3 and TRBJ2-5, with 8 bases matching TRBD2. The assigned J gene may be wrong: the sequence end matches TRBJ2-7 better. CDR1 LGHNA and CDR2 YSLEER come from the germline V gene. CDR3 length: 16 amino acids. The CDR3 DNA sequence: TGCGCCAGCAGCCCGGGACGGGGGGGGAGCTCCTACGAGCAGTACTTC. Translating gives CASSPGRGGSSYEQYF.

The chain carries TRBV5-1 and TRBJ1-1; no reliable D call. Trimming left V 0 bases short and J 0 bases short, with 9 bases between. CDR3 size: 15 residues. Germline lookup yields CDR1 SGHRS and CDR2 YFSETQ. CDR3 sequence reads: CASSLDRSLNTEAFF. In DNA form, the CDR3 reads TGCGCCAGCAGCTTGGACAGATCCCTGAACACTGAAGCTTTCTTT.

The J gene is TRBJ2-7, the V gene TRBV4-1; D ambiguous. Germline CDR1 and CDR2: MGHRA and YSYEKL. The CDR3 extends over 13 amino acids. V gave up 0 bases and J gave up 9 bases, with 12 bases separating them. The CDR3 DNA follows: TGCGCCAGCAGCCAAGACACTACTACCTCGCAGTACTTC. As protein: CASSQDTTTSQYF.

V gene TRBV5-5 combines with J gene TRBJ2-5; 15 bases are shared with TRBD2. Germline V gene lookup returns CDR1 SGHKS and CDR2 YYEKEE (reference sequence). CDR3 size: 16 residues. J lost 4 bases, V lost 3 bases, and 4 bases had no gene match. The CDR3 nucleotides read TGTGCCAGCAGCTCAGGGGGACTAGCGGGGGGAGAGACCCAGTACTTC. This encodes CASSSGGLAGGETQYF.

The chain employs TRBV6-1 and TRBJ1-1, with 9 bases aligning to TRBD1. Looked up from germline, CDR1 is MNHNS and CDR2 is SASEGT. Germline trimming cut 7 bases from V and 3 bases from J; bases unmatched to any gene: 6. CDR3 length: 14 amino acids. As DNA, the CDR3 is TGTGCCAGCATGCACAGGGGGCGGCACACTGAAGCTTTCTTT. Protein product: CASMHRGRHTEAFF.

The rearrangement joins TRBV7-6 to TRBJ2-6; possibly TRBD1 for D (6 bases). CDR1 and CDR2 from the germline V gene are SGHVS and FNYEAQ. The CDR3 runs 18 residues. V was cut by 1 base and J by 4 bases, with 17 bases left in between. CDR3 region: CASSLDASTGLGANVLTF. The CDR3 DNA follows: TGTGCCAGCAGCTTAGATGCGAGCACAGGGCTGGGGGCCAACGTCCTGACTTTC.

The V gene is TRBV13, the J gene TRBJ1-4; 7 bases map to TRBD1. Losses at the gene ends were 4 bases for V and 3 bases for J; bases not matched to a gene: 5. The germline V gene has CDR1 PRHDT and CDR2 FYEKMQ (reference sequence). The CDR3 has 15 residues. In DNA form, the CDR3 reads TGTGCCAGCAGCTCATGGACAGGCTCTAATGAAAAACTGTTTTTT. It codes for CASSSWTGSNEKLFF.

The CDR3 spells CASSHQETAVYEQYF. The CDR3 coding sequence is TGCGCCAGCAGCCATCAGGAGACAGCTGTCTACGAGCAGTACTTC. The chain has TRBV4-1 and TRBJ2-7, with D maybe TRBD1 (5 bases). Germline CDR1 and CDR2: MGHRA and YSYEKL. With 3 bases removed from V and 3 bases from J, the gap between germline ends came to 15 bases. The CDR3 spans 15 residues.

The chain recombines TRBV4-3 with TRBJ2-7; D unclear. The CDR3 runs to 16 residues. Germline CDR1 LGHNA, CDR2 YSLEER. Deletions cut 0 bases from V and 2 bases from J, with 14 bases between. CDR3 amino acids: CASSQEAGYTTYEQYF. CDR3 DNA: TGCGCCAGCAGCCAAGAGGCAGGCTACACCACCTACGAGCAGTACTTC.

The J gene is TRBJ1-1, the V gene TRBV9; 8 positions agree with TRBD1. CDR3 length equals 15 residues. Trimming took 1 base from V and 1 from J; bases not matched to a gene: 3. CDR1 and CDR2 from the germline V gene are SGDLS and YYNGEE. CDR3: CASSVSGGPNTEAFF. CDR3 DNA: TGTGCCAGCAGCGTATCAGGGGGCCCGAACACTGAAGCTTTCTTT. Together with reference TRBV9 and TRBJ1-1, the CDR3 gives the full variable domain: DSGVTQTPKHLITATGQRVTLRCSPRSGDLSVYWYQQSLDQGLQFLIQYYNGEERAKGNILERFSAQQFPDLHSELNLSSLELGDSALYFCASSVSGGPNTEAFFGQGTRLTVV.

The rearrangement joins TRBV4-3 to TRBJ1-1, with D perhaps matching TRBD1 (5 bases). Germline lookup yields CDR1 LGHNA and CDR2 YSLEER. There are 15 residues in the CDR3. V gave up 3 bases and J gave up 3 bases, with 14 bases separating them. The CDR3 sequence: CASSQGDGGDTEAFF. The CDR3 DNA reads as TGCGCCAGCAGCCAGGGGGACGGAGGGGACACTGAAGCTTTCTTT.

J is TRBJ2-3 and V is TRBV5-1, with a weak D call TRBD1 (5 bases). This CDR3 has 16 residues. CDR1 and CDR2 from the germline V gene are SGHRS and YFSETQ. The V end lost 0 bases, the J end lost 0 bases, and 11 bases lay between the germline ends. The CDR3, as DNA: TGCGCCAGCAGCTTGGACCAGGGAACCAGCACAGATACGCAGTATTTT. It codes for CASSLDQGTSTDTQYF. Full variable domain (outside the CDR3, taken from reference TRBV5-1 and TRBJ2-3): KAGVTQTPRYLIKTRGQQVTLSCSPISGHRSVSWYQQTPGQGLQFLFEYFSETQRNKGNFPGRFSGRQFSNSRSEMNVSTLELGDSALYLCASSLDQGTSTDTQYFGPGTRLTVL.